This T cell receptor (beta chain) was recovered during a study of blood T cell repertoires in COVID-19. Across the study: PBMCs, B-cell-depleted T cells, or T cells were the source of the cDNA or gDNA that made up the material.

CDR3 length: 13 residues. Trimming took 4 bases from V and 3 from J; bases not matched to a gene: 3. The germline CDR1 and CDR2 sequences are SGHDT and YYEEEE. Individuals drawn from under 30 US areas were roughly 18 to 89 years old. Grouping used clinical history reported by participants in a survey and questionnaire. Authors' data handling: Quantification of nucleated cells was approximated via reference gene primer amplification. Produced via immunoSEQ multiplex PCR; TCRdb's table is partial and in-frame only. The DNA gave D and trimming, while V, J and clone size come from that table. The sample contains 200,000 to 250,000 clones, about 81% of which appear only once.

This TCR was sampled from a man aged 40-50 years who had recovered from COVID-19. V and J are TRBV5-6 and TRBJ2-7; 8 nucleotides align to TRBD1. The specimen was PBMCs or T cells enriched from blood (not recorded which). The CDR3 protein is CASSEGQDYEQYF. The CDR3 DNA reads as TGTGCCAGCAGCGAGGGACAGGACTACGAGCAGTACTTC.